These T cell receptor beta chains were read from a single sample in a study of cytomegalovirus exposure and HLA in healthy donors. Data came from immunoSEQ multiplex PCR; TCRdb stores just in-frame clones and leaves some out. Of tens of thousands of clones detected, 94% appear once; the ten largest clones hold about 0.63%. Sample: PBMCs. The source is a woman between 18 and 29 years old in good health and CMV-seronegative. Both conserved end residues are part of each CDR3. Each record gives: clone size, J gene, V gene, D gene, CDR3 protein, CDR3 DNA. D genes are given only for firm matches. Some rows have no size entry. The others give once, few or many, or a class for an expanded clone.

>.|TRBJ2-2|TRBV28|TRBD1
CASSLSPPGQGSGELFF
TGTGCCAGCAGCCTATCTCCCCCGGGACAGGGTTCCGGGGAGCTGTTTTTT
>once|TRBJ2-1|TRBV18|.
CASSIQGSYNEQFF
TGTGCCAGCTCAATACAGGGCTCCTACAATGAGCAGTTCTTC
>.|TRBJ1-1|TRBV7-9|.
CASSETPLTGEAFF
TGTGCCAGCAGCGAAACCCCTCTAACAGGGGAAGCTTTCTTT
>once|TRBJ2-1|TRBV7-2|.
CASSLTSGYGGEQFF
TGTGCCAGCAGCTTAACCAGCGGCTACGGTGGTGAGCAGTTCTTC
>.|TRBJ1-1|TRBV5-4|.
CASSASGRNTEAFF
TGTGCCAGCAGCGCCTCCGGGAGGAACACTGAAGCTTTCTTT
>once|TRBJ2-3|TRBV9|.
CASSVVSTTSTDTQYF
TGTGCCAGCAGCGTAGTTTCAACCACTAGCACAGATACGCAGTATTTT
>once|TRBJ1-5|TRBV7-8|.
CASSLSSGNQPQHF
TGTGCCAGCAGCTTATCTTCAGGGAATCAGCCCCAGCATTTT
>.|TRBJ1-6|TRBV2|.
CASKTANNSPLHF
TGTGCCAGCAAGACAGCCAATAATTCACCCCTCCACTTT
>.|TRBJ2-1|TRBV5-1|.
CASRPAGGLYNEQFF
TGCGCCAGCAGACCCGCCGGGGGGCTATACAATGAGCAGTTCTTC
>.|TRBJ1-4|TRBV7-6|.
CASSLAYRGNEKLFF
TGTGCCAGCAGCTTAGCGTATCGGGGTAATGAAAAACTGTTTTTT
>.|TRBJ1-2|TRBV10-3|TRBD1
CAIRGSGRGQDKDGYTF
TGTGCCATCAGGGGGAGTGGTAGGGGACAGGATAAGGATGGCTACACCTTC
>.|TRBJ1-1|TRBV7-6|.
CASSLARGVNTEAFF
TGTGCCAGCAGCTTAGCCAGAGGAGTCAACACTGAAGCTTTCTTT
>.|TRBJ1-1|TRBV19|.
CASKTGPGNTEAFF
TGTGCCAGTAAAACAGGGCCGGGCAACACTGAAGCTTTCTTT
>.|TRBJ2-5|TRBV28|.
CASSLPGMETQYF
TGTGCCAGCAGTTTACCGGGAATGGAGACCCAGTACTTC
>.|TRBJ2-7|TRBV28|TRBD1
CASRWTGNYEQYF
TGTGCCAGCAGGTGGACAGGGAACTACGAGCAGTACTTC
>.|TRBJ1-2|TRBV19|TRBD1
CASMWTGHYGYTF
TGTGCCAGTATGTGGACAGGGCACTATGGCTACACCTTC
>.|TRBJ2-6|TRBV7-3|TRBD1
CASSLTGAWTGANVLTF
TGTGCCAGCAGCCTCACAGGGGCCTGGACTGGGGCCAACGTCCTGACTTTC
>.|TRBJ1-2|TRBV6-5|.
CASSYSEAVGGYTF
TGTGCCAGCAGTTACTCGGAGGCGGTGGGTGGCTACACCTTC
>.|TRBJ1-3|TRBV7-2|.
CASSLRHVPPGNTIYF
TGTGCCAGCAGCTTAAGACATGTCCCTCCTGGAAACACCATATATTTT
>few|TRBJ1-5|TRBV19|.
CASSMSVQPQHF
TGTGCCAGTAGTATGTCGGTTCAGCCCCAGCATTTT
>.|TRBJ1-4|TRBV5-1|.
CASSAGHVEPEKLFF
TGCGCCAGCAGCGCCGGACATGTCGAGCCTGAAAAACTGTTTTTT
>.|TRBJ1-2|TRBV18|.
CASSPVAEKLGAYGYTF
TGTGCCAGCTCACCGGTCGCTGAGAAACTGGGGGCTTATGGCTACACCTTC
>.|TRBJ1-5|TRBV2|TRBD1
CASSETGQGSNQPQHF
TGTGCCAGCAGTGAAACTGGACAGGGCAGCAATCAGCCCCAGCATTTT
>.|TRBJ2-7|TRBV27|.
CASSETVSYEQYF
TGTGCCAGCAGTGAAACAGTTTCCTACGAGCAGTACTTC
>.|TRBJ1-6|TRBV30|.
CARGTGNSPLHF
TGTGCCCGAGGGACTGGTAATTCACCCCTCCACTTT
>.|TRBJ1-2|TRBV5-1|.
CASSLDWYGYTF
TGCGCCAGCAGCTTGGACTGGTATGGCTACACCTTC
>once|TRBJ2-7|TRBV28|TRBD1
CASREDRGSREQYF
TGTGCCAGCAGAGAGGACAGGGGGTCTCGGGAGCAGTACTTC
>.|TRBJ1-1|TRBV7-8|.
CASSLATSRVEAFF
TGTGCCAGCAGCTTAGCTACGTCGAGGGTTGAAGCTTTCTTT
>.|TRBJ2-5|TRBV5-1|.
CASSLIIRRTHQETQYF
TGCGCCAGCAGCTTGATTATCCGGCGGACTCACCAAGAGACCCAGTACTTC
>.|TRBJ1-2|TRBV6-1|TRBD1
CASSDNRGVGYTF
TGTGCCAGCAGTGATAACAGGGGGGTCGGCTACACCTTC
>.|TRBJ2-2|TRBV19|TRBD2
CASSTLAGGNTGELFF
TGTGCCAGTAGTACCCTAGCGGGGGGGAACACCGGGGAGCTGTTTTTT
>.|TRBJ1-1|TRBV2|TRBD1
CASSVQGDTEAFF
TGTGCCAGCAGTGTTCAGGGGGACACTGAAGCTTTCTTT
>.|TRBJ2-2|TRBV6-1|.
CASSQGLGAGGELFF
TGTGCCAGCAGTCAGGGACTGGGTGCAGGTGGGGAGCTGTTTTTT
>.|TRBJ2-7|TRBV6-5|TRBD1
CASGEGRGLHEQYF
TGTGCCAGCGGAGAGGGCAGGGGGCTTCACGAGCAGTACTTC
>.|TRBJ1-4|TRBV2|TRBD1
CASSYLRQGAREKLFF
TGTGCCAGCAGTTACCTTCGACAGGGGGCCCGGGAAAAACTGTTTTTT
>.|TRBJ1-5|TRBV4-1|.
CASSQVLINQPQHF
TGCGCCAGCAGCCAAGTCCTAATTAATCAGCCCCAGCATTTT
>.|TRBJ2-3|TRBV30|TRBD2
CAWIRLAGHTDTQYF
TGTGCCTGGATTCGCTTAGCGGGACACACAGATACGCAGTATTTT
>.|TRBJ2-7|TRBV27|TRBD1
CASSLSSRGNYEQYF
TGTGCCAGCAGTTTATCGAGCAGGGGGAACTACGAGCAGTACTTC
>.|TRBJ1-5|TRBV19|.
CASSIDREGGSNQPQHF
TGTGCCAGTAGTATAGACAGAGAAGGGGGTTCAAATCAGCCCCAGCATTTT
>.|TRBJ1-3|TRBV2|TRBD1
CASTRTGGHSLSSGNTIYF
TGTGCCAGCACTCGGACAGGAGGTCATTCCCTCTCCTCTGGAAACACCATATATTTT
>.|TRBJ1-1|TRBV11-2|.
CASSLGQVVNTEAFF
TGTGCCAGCAGCTTAGGTCAGGTCGTGAACACTGAAGCTTTCTTT
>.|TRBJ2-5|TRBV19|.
CATQTGAGGGTQYF
TGTGCCACCCAAACTGGGGCAGGGGGAGGGACCCAGTACTTC
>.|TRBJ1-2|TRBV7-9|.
CASAIGQLRHGYTF
TGTGCCAGCGCCATCGGACAGTTAAGGCATGGCTACACCTTC
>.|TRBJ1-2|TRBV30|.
CAWRGGRDYGYTF
TGTGCCTGGAGGGGAGGCAGGGACTATGGCTACACCTTC
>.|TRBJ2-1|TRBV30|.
CAWSVSTLSSYNEQFF
TGTGCCTGGAGTGTAAGTACTTTAAGCTCCTACAATGAGCAGTTCTTC
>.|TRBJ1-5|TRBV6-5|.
CASSFSGGNQPQHF
TGTGCCAGCAGTTTCTCTGGGGGGAATCAGCCCCAGCATTTT
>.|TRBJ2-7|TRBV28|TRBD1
CASSSGQGSYEQYF
TGTGCCAGCAGTTCAGGACAGGGGAGCTACGAGCAGTACTTC
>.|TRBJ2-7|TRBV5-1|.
CASSSRGSDEQYF
TGCGCCAGCAGTTCGAGGGGGTCGGACGAGCAGTACTTC
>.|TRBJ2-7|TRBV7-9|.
CASSYGQQRYEQYF
TGTGCCAGCAGCTACGGACAGCAACGGTACGAGCAGTACTTC
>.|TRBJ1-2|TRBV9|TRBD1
CASSTGPTGGGYGYTF
TGTGCCAGCAGCACCGGCCCCACAGGGGGCGGATATGGCTACACCTTC
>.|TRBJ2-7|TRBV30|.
CAWSVGGSTYEQYF
TGTGCCTGGAGTGTAGGCGGATCAACCTACGAGCAGTACTTC
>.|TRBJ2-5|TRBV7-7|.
CASSASGPQETQYF
TGTGCTAGCAGCGCGAGCGGGCCCCAGGAGACCCAGTACTTC
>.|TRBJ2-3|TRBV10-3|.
CAISENLGGNTDTQYF
TGTGCCATCAGTGAAAACCTCGGGGGAAACACAGATACGCAGTATTTT